These 14 T cell receptor beta chains were sequenced from one sample in a study of read filtering for tumor transcriptome and immune sequencing. The library was built from around 400 ng RNA with molecular barcoded adaptors for alpha/delta and beta/gamma chains. TCRdb recomputed calls from the reads with MiXCR, one row per CDR3 protein. This table holds 120,000 or so distinct CDR3 sequences, roughly 13% found once. Material for sequencing was a population of CD138-negative cells sorted from bone marrow. The receptors originated from a donor aged 40 or older with multiple myeloma.

Ten or more counts support this clonotype. This chain joins TRBV7-9 and TRBJ2-3; D remains unclear. The germline CDR1 and CDR2 sequences are SEHNR and FQNEAQ (reference sequence). The CDR3 has 12 residues. Trimming took off 4 bases at V and 2 bases at J, with 4 bases between the two ends. The CDR3 loop reads CASSSHTDTQYF. In DNA form, the CDR3 reads TGTGCCAGCAGCTCCCACACAGATACGCAGTATTTT.

The rearrangement joins TRBV3-1 to TRBJ2-1, with a weak D call TRBD1 (6 bases). CDR1 and CDR2 from the germline V gene are LGHDT and YNNKEL (reference sequence). V shed 2 bases and J shed 15 bases, with 14 bases lying between them. CDR3 length: 12 amino acids. The CDR3 region has the DNA TGTGCCAGCAGCCAACTTAAACAGGGCCCGTTCTTC. It specifies CASSQLKQGPFF.

This clonotype appeared many times. The chain has TRBV13 and TRBJ2-2; D is ambiguous. Trimming took 0 bases from V and 2 from J, leaving 7 bases between them. The CDR3 consists of 15 residues. The V gene's germline CDR1 is PRHDT and CDR2 FYEKMQ (reference sequence). The CDR3 DNA reads TGTGCCAGCAGCTTAGGACAGACCAACACCGGGGAGCTGTTTTTT. Its translation: CASSLGQTNTGELFF.

As to this clonotype: This may arise from a read error, as a much more abundant clone is one base away. This chain connects TRBV6-2 or TRBV6-3 to TRBJ2-5; no definite D call. V was shortened by 7 bases and J by 5 bases, with 17 bases between the two germline ends. This CDR3 has 14 amino acids. Looked up from germline, CDR1 is MNHEY and CDR2 is SVGEGT. DNA for the CDR3: TGTGCCAGCAACATGGACGCGGTTCTGGAGACCCAGTACTTC. This gives the protein CASNMDAVLETQYF.

This clonotype was observed at least ten times. V and J are TRBV5-5 and TRBJ2-2, with 13 bases lining up with TRBD2. Germline V gene data show CDR1 as SGHKS and CDR2 as YYEKEE (reference sequence). Trimming took 0 bases from V and 0 from J; bases not matched to a gene: 2. The CDR3 consists of 18 residues. The CDR3 DNA follows: TGTGCCAGCAGCTTGGGACTAGCGGGAGGTTCGAACACCGGGGAGCTGTTTTTT. Translated, it gives CASSLGLAGGSNTGELFF.

In its sample, this clonotype was seen many times. This rearrangement joins TRBV12-3 or TRBV12-4 to TRBJ1-1; TRBD1 matches 9 bases. V gave up 5 bases and J gave up 8 bases; unmatched junction bases: 6. This CDR3 comprises 13 residues. Here the CDR3 reads CASSVQGANEAFF. Written as DNA, the CDR3 is TGTGCCAGCAGTGTACAGGGGGCAAACGAAGCTTTCTTT.

At least ten counts were recorded for this clonotype. The chain is built from TRBV29-1 and TRBJ2-3; D unclear. Per germline, CDR1 SQVTM and CDR2 ANQGSEA. This CDR3 has 14 residues. V was pared by 3 bases and J by 3 bases, with 13 bases between. CDR3 in DNA: TGCAGCGTTGAGTTTGCCGTGCGGACAGATACGCAGTATTTT. It is translated as CSVEFAVRTDTQYF.

V gene TRBV19 combines with J gene TRBJ2-3; 13 bases match TRBD2. Germline CDR1 LNHDA, CDR2 SQIVND (reference sequence). This CDR3 has 18 residues. Trimming cost V 6 bases and J 2 bases; bases outside gene matches: 11. The CDR3 loop is CASSPRGLAGATTDTQYF. The CDR3, as DNA: TGTGCCAGTAGCCCAAGAGGACTAGCGGGGGCAACCACAGATACGCAGTATTTT.

Note on this clonotype: At one of its ends the junction is not consistent with the germline gene, which may arise from a read error. The chain couples TRBV5-6 to TRBJ1-2, with D possibly being TRBD1 (6 bases). Germline-derived CDR1 and CDR2 are SGHDT and YYEEEE. This CDR3 contains 13 residues. Written as DNA, the CDR3 is TGTGCCAGCAGCTTCAGGGGTAGAAATGGCTACGCCTTC. Translating it yields CASSFRGRNGYAF.

This clonotype appeared many times. The rearrangement links TRBV6-2 or TRBV6-3 to TRBJ1-2, with TRBD1 identical over 7 bases. The V gene's germline CDR1 is MNHEY and CDR2 SVGEGT. CDR3 length equals 13 residues. V lost 5 bases, J lost 2 bases, and 2 bases stayed unmatched. The CDR3 sequence is CASSRQGNYGYTF. CDR3 coding DNA: TGTGCCAGCAGTCGACAGGGCAACTATGGCTACACCTTC.

The table lists this clonotype with many counts. The chain employs TRBV20-1 and TRBJ1-1; TRBD1 matches at 7 bases. The V gene's germline CDR1 is DFQATT and CDR2 SNEGSKA (reference sequence). The V and J ends lost 5 bases and 4 bases, in that order; junction bases with no gene match: 7. The CDR3 runs 13 residues. Here the CDR3 DNA reads TGCAGTGCTTACAGGGGCGGGGGCACTGAAGCTTTCTTT. Amino acid sequence: CSAYRGGGTEAFF.

This clonotype was seen repeatedly, ten times or more. V gene TRBV28 combines with J gene TRBJ2-7, with D possibly matching TRBD1 (5 bases). CDR3 size: 14 residues. Germline CDR1 is MDHEN and CDR2 is SYDVKM. V lost 4 bases and J lost 1, with 11 bases in between. The CDR3 sequence is CASSSSGSSYEQYF. CDR3 bases: TGTGCCAGCAGTTCGTCAGGGTCTTCCTACGAGCAGTACTTC.

The J gene is TRBJ2-3, the V gene TRBV7-9; 8 nucleotides agree with TRBD2. The CDR3 spans 16 residues. Germline V lookup: CDR1 SEHNR, CDR2 FQNEAQ (reference sequence). Germline trimming cut 5 bases from V and 9 bases from J; bases unmatched to any gene: 16. The CDR3 protein is CASSTWEPPGGITQYF. CDR3 sequence (DNA): TGTGCCAGCAGCACGTGGGAGCCACCGGGAGGGATAACGCAGTATTTT.

This rearrangement joins TRBV3-1 to TRBJ1-1; D ambiguous. The CDR3 is 15 residues long. The ends were cut back, 0 bases at V and 6 bases at J, with 14 bases in the middle. Per the germline V gene, CDR1 is LGHDT and CDR2 is YNNKEL (reference sequence). CDR3 DNA sequence: TGTGCCAGCAGCCAAGAAGCCCTCAGCTCGGCTGAAGCTTTCTTT. Translating gives CASSQEALSSAEAFF.